The T cell receptor (beta chain) described here comes from a study of a mutant IDH1 vaccine in newly diagnosed glioma (dated by TCRdb to about 2021). For context, the study as a whole: Vaccination started 4-6 weeks after radiotherapy alone, or was given together with temozolomide cycles in the groups whose treatment included chemotherapy. Before enrollment, most patients had been given radiochemotherapy with temozolomide as standard therapy, while the rest had received either radiotherapy alone or temozolomide alone. The week-35 safety follow-up took place at visit V12, and the week-47 end of study took place at visit V13. For exploratory analyses, about 25 treated patients had longitudinal TCRB deep sequencing done wherever samples were available. Peripheral blood was drawn at six visits: V03 (baseline), V05, V07, V10, V12 and V13. Of the approximately 30 treated patients, approximately 60% were male and about 38% were female, and the mean age was approximately 41 years. General findings and caveats noted by the study authors: PBMC samples for TCRB deep sequencing were selected based on availability. Changes in the top peripheral T cell clonotypes picked up by TCRB sequencing did not appear to be linked to pseudoprogression. Vaccine-induced immune responses across multiple MHC alleles were detected in 93.3% of patients. It was noted by the authors that analyses of patient blood samples could not be reproduced owing to sample limitations.

Concerning this clone itself: The antigen this receptor binds is unknown. Within one base of it there is no much larger clone, and no base qualities were kept.

The sample's time point label, decoded: week 35, safety follow-up. Every vaccine dose consisted of 300 ug of a 20-mer mutant IDH1 peptide in Montanide, administered subcutaneously together with topical imiquimod. Patients received eight vaccinations in weeks 1, 3, 5, 7, 11, 15, 19 and 23, corresponding to visits V03 through V10. Newly diagnosed WHO grade 3 or 4 IDH1-mutant astrocytomas showing loss of nuclear ATRX were present in the donors. The samples were drawn from NOA16, a multicentre, single-arm, open-label phase I trial in Germany that tested a mutant IDH1 peptide vaccine in humans for the first time. Genomic DNA for TCRB sequencing was isolated from EDTA blood with the DNeasy Blood and Tissue Kit. Library prep was done by the immunoSEQ multiplex PCR assay. Rearranged TCR beta chain sequences were amplified using the hsTCRB Kit according to the manufacturer's protocol. TCRB libraries were sequenced on an Illumina MiSeq. In the original analysis: The proprietary platform of the kit vendor was used for demultiplexing, trimming and gene mapping. Not all clones reach the TCRdb copy of this immuneACCESS table, which keeps in-frame sequences only. Checked studies attribute under half of the gap to unresolved V genes and leave the rest unexplained. V and J calls and clone size are given by that table; D and trimming were obtained from the DNA. The sample table shows 55,000 to 65,000 clones, and roughly 80% are seen once. The ten largest clones capture 3.5% to 4.5% of the sample.

The CDR3, from cysteine to phenylalanine, totals 15 residues. The DNA shown is the 45-base CDR3, in frame from base 1. CDR1 SGHTA and CDR2 FQGNSA are derived from the germline V gene. Cut back by 5 bases and 6 bases, the V and J ends lie 16 bases apart. This receptor chain uses TRBV7-2 and TRBJ1-4; perhaps TRBD1 is the D gene, with 5 bases matching. This clonotype was sampled from a man aged 25-40 years with glioma. This specimen was PBMCs, taken from a glioma patient whose treatment included an IDH1 peptide vaccine. The nucleotide sequence reads TGTGCCAGCAGCCCAGTGGGGGGATGGGATGAAAAACTGTTTTTT. Translated, this gives CASSPVGGWDEKLFF. Where the CDR3 stops, the reference TRBV7-2 and TRBJ1-4 genes take over; the full variable domain is GAGVSQSPSNKVTEKGKDVELRCDPISGHTALYWYRQSLGQGLEFLIYFQGNSAPDKSGLPSDRFSAERTGGSVSTLTIQRTQQEDSAVYLCASSPVGGWDEKLFFGSGTQLSVL.